This T cell receptor (beta chain) was recorded in a study of blood T cell repertoires in COVID-19 (dated by TCRdb to 2020 to 2022). In terms of the full investigation: The collaborator samples originated in the United States, Italy and Spain and spanned the acute and convalescent phases of COVID-19. The prospective study material was composed of cDNA or gDNA derived from T cells, B-cell-depleted T cells, or PBMCs. Deeply sampled blood TCRbeta repertoires from subjects exposed to, actively infected with, or recovered from COVID-19 were included in the dataset. The repertoires were released in a freely available public database intended as a resource for research on the immune response to SARS-CoV-2. Samples were obtained from the ongoing ImmuneRACE study (first 160 participants) and from approximately 1,200 subjects provided by 6 global collaborators. A de-identified subject ID, COVID-19 status, age in years and sex were almost always included in the sample metadata. Where available, HLA class I and class II types were taken from metadata supplied by the sample provider and were not determined by assay-based typing.

Points on this clone: No cognate antigen has been identified for it. No much larger clone is present one base from it, and per-base qualities are unavailable.

Trimming takes 0 bases from V and 4 bases from J, and the germline ends sit 11 bases apart. The germline V gene sets CDR1 to SGDLS and CDR2 to YYNGEE. The CDR3, from cysteine to phenylalanine, totals 14 residues. This entry keeps only the CDR3 DNA: 42 bases, framed from base 1. The research as a whole found: Clinical and demographic metadata were provided uncurated, with the amount varying by source and participant.

Collaborating institutions collected whole blood in K2EDTA tubes following their own protocols. Collaborator samples were shipped for TCRbeta analysis as frozen whole blood, isolated PBMCs, or DNA extracted from either sample type. TCRbeta CDR3 regions were amplified from genomic DNA by means of the immunoSEQ Assay, a bias-controlled multiplex PCR. Regarding the original processing steps: The number of nucleated cells in each sample was estimated from the amplification of reference gene primers within the assay. Sequence reads were collapsed and filtered to measure the absolute abundance of every unique TCRbeta CDR3 rearrangement. For each sample, productive Simpson clonality was calculated as the square root of Simpson's diversity index across productive rearrangements. TCRdb's version of the immuneACCESS table is confined to in-frame rearrangements and falls short of the full clone set. An unresolved V gene accounts for under half of the shortfall where checked; the remainder is of unknown origin. V and J calls plus clone size are reproduced from that table; the DNA served to infer D and trimming. This sample gives about 100,000 clones in total; approximately 80% of them show up just once. Roughly a third of the sample is taken by the ten largest.

This receptor was obtained from a man in his 70s with active or convalescent COVID-19. The sample taken for sequencing was peripheral blood. Recombination joined TRBV9 with TRBJ2-7; no confident D gene assignment can be made. The CDR3 loop reads CASSVDHSSYEQYF. Read as DNA, the sequence is TGTGCCAGCAGCGTAGATCACAGTAGTTACGAGCAGTACTTC.